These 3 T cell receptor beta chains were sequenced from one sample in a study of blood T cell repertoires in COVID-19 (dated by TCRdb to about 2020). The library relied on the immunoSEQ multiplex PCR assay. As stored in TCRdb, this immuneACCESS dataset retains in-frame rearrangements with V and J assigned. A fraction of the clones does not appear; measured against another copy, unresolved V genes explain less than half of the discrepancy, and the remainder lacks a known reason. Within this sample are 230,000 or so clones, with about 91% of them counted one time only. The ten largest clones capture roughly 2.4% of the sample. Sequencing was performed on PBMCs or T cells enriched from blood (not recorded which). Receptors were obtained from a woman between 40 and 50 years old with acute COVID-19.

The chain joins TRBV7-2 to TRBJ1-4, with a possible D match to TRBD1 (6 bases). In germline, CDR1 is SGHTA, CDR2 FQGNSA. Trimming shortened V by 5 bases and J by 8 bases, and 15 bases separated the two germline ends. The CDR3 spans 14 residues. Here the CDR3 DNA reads TGTGCCAGCAGCCCCCAGGGGCGTGGGGAAAAACTGTTTTTT. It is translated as CASSPQGRGEKLFF.

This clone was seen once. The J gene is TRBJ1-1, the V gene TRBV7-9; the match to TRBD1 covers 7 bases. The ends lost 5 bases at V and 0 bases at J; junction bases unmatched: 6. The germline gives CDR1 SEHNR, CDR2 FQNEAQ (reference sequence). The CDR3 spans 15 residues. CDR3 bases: TGTGCCAGCAGCCCCGGGACAGCCATGAACACTGAAGCTTTCTTT. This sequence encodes CASSPGTAMNTEAFF.

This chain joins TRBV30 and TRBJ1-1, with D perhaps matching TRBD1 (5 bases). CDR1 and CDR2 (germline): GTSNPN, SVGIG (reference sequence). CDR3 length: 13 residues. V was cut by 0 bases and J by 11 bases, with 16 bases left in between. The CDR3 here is CAWSVVRGRGAFF. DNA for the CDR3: TGTGCCTGGAGTGTAGTTAGGGGCCGTGGGGCTTTCTTT.